These T cell receptor beta chains were read from a single sample in a study of cytomegalovirus exposure and HLA in healthy donors. Sequenced by immunoSEQ multiplex PCR; TCRdb stores in-frame clones only, minus some. The sample lists about 160,000 clones, 77% occurring once. The source material was PBMCs. The source of these receptors is a woman aged 25 to 39 in good health and CMV-seronegative. Both conserved end residues are part of each CDR3. The D gene is left open where the match is weak. Some rows have no size entry. The others give once, few or many, or a class for an expanded clone.

V gene,D gene,J gene,clone size,CDR3 DNA,CDR3 protein
TRBV29-1,-,TRBJ2-7,-,TGCAGCGTGCCTGGGGGGAGGTTCTACGAGCAGTACTTC,CSVPGGRFYEQYF
TRBV14,-,TRBJ1-3,-,TGTGCCAGCAGACCTGCAGGTGGTAGAGGAAACACCATATATTTT,CASRPAGGRGNTIYF
TRBV20-1,-,TRBJ1-2,-,TGCAGTGCTAGTTCTGAGGAGGGCTACACCTTC,CSASSEEGYTF
TRBV27,-,TRBJ1-1,-,TGTGCCAGCAGCAGCCGGGGGCGGGAGACTGAAGCTTTCTTT,CASSSRGRETEAFF
TRBV10-2,TRBD1,TRBJ2-1,-,TGCGCCAGCAGGGATCCGGGACAGGGGGCCTACAATGAGCAGTTCTTC,CASRDPGQGAYNEQFF
TRBV19,TRBD2,TRBJ2-2,-,TGTGCCAGTAGTCTTGGGAGGGGTCGGGGCACCGGGGAGCTGTTTTTT,CASSLGRGRGTGELFF
TRBV19,-,TRBJ1-2,few,TGTGCCAGTAGTATCCAGGGCTCTGGTGGCTACACCTTC,CASSIQGSGGYTF
TRBV7-2,TRBD2,TRBJ2-3,few,TGTGCCAGCAGCTTAGGTGTCGGGGGGGGAGGCACAGATACGCAGTATTTT,CASSLGVGGGGTDTQYF
TRBV29-1,TRBD2,TRBJ2-1,-,TGCAGCGTGGGGGGAACTAGCGCGAGCTCCTACAATGAGCAGTTCTTC,CSVGGTSASSYNEQFF
TRBV5-8,-,TRBJ1-1,few,TGTGCCAGCAGCCCTAGCCAAGGCACTGAAGCTTTCTTT,CASSPSQGTEAFF
TRBV5-1,TRBD1,TRBJ1-2,-,TGCGCCAGCAGCCCCGCAAGTAGACAGGGGAATGGCTACACCTTC,CASSPASRQGNGYTF
TRBV7-2,TRBD1,TRBJ2-5,-,TGTGCCAGCAGTCCGACCGGGACAGAAGAGACCCAGTACTTC,CASSPTGTEETQYF
TRBV15,TRBD1,TRBJ1-5,once,TGTGCCACCAGCAGAGGTCCGGGACAGGGGTCATTTTTTCAGCCCCAGCATTTT,CATSRGPGQGSFFQPQHF
TRBV6-5,-,TRBJ1-1,few,TGTGCCAGCAGTTACTCGGGAGGGATGAACACTGAAGCTTTCTTT,CASSYSGGMNTEAFF
TRBV29-1,-,TRBJ2-5,-,TGCAGCGTGTCGTCCATAAGCAAGGAGACCCAGTACTTC,CSVSSISKETQYF
TRBV21-1,-,TRBJ2-2,-,TGTGCCAGGGTTTGGGAGGGTCCCGGGGAGCTGTTTTTT,CARVWEGPGELFF
TRBV13,TRBD2,TRBJ2-7,-,TGTGCCAGCAGCGATAGCGGGGGGCAATCCTACGAGCAGTACTTC,CASSDSGGQSYEQYF
TRBV7-3,TRBD1,TRBJ2-1,-,TGTGCCAGCAGCTTCGAAGCGGGACAGGGCAAGTTCTTC,CASSFEAGQGKFF
TRBV14,-,TRBJ1-2,-,TGTGCCAGCAGCCCCCTGGGGACTAGGTATGGCTACACCTTC,CASSPLGTRYGYTF
TRBV12-5,-,TRBJ1-5,-,TGTGCTAGTGGTTCCCCAGAGGATCAGCCCCAGCATTTT,CASGSPEDQPQHF
TRBV5-1,TRBD1,TRBJ2-1,-,TGCGCCAGCAGCTGGGGGGACAGGGGGCTTAATGAGCAGTTCTTC,CASSWGDRGLNEQFF
TRBV2,-,TRBJ2-5,-,TGTGCCAGCACTGGCTACGGGGACCAAGAGACCCAGTACTTC,CASTGYGDQETQYF
TRBV6-5,-,TRBJ2-7,few,TGTGCCAGCAGTTACTCAGACAGGTTTGACTACGAGCAGTACTTC,CASSYSDRFDYEQYF
TRBV27,-,TRBJ1-3,-,TGTGCCAGCAGTCCCCAACCAGGGGTTGTTCGAAACACCATATATTTT,CASSPQPGVVRNTIYF
TRBV19,TRBD2,TRBJ2-7,once,TGTGCCAGTAGTATTTTAGCGGGGAACGAGCAGTACTTC,CASSILAGNEQYF
TRBV27,TRBD2,TRBJ2-7,-,TGTGCCAGCAGACCCGGGACTAGCGGGGGCTACGAGCAGTACTTC,CASRPGTSGGYEQYF
TRBV9,TRBD2,TRBJ2-1,-,TGTGCCAGCAGCGTAGTGGCTAGCGGGAGCAATGAGCAGTTCTTC,CASSVVASGSNEQFF
TRBV7-9,TRBD2,TRBJ2-1,-,TGTGCCAGCAGCCTGATTAGACTAGCGGGGGAGCAGTTCTTC,CASSLIRLAGEQFF
TRBV4-1,-,TRBJ2-5,-,TGCGCCAGCAGCCCCAGGGTCGCGGAGACCCAGTACTTC,CASSPRVAETQYF
TRBV28,TRBD2,TRBJ2-1,-,TGTGCCAGCACCCCCCGGGGGGGGGCAGGGACTAGCGGGATCCTCTCCTACAATGAGCAGTTCTTC,CASTPRGGAGTSGILSYNEQFF
TRBV7-9,-,TRBJ2-5,-,TGTGCCAGCAGCGAATACAGGTTACAAGAGACCCAGTACTTC,CASSEYRLQETQYF
TRBV9,TRBD1,TRBJ2-7,-,TGTGCCAGCAGCGTAGAGGGGACAGGAAAAACCGAGCAGTACTTC,CASSVEGTGKTEQYF
TRBV5-1,-,TRBJ2-3,-,TGCGCCAGCAGCTATAACACAGATACGCAGTATTTT,CASSYNTDTQYF